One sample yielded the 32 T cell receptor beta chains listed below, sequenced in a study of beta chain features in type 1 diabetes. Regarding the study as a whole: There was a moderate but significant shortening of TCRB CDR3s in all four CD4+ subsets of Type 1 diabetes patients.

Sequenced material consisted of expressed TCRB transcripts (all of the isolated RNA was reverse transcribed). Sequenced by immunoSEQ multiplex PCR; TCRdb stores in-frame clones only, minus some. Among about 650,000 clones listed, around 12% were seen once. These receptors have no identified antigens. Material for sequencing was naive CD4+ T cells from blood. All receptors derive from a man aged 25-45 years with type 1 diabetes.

In nucleotides, the CDR3 is TGTGCCAGCAGCGGCCAAAGGGGGGGCCAAGAGACCCAGTACTTC. Encoded protein: CASSGQRGGQETQYF. V usage is TRBV7-6 and J usage is TRBJ2-5, with a tentative D call TRBD2 (7 bases). The length of the CDR3 is 15 residues. The germline V and J ends were trimmed by 5 bases and 1 base, with 14 bases remaining between them. Germline CDR1 and CDR2: SGHVS and FNYEAQ.

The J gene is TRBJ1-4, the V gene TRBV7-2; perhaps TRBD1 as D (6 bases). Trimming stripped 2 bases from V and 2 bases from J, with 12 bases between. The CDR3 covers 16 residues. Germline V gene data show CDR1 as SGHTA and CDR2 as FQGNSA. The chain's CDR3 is CASSLNRGGTNEKLFF. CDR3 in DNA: TGTGCCAGCAGCTTAAATCGGGGGGGCACTAATGAAAAACTGTTTTTT.

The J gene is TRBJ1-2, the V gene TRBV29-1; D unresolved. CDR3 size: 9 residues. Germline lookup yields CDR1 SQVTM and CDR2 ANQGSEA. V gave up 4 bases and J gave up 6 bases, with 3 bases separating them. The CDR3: CSVVDGYTF. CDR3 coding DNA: TGCAGCGTTGTTGATGGCTACACCTTC.

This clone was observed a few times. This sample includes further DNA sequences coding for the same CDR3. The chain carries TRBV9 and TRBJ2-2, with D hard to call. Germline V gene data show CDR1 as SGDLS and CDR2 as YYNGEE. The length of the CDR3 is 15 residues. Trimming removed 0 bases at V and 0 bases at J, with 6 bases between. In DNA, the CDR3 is TGTGCCAGCAGCGTAGGTGGGGCGAACACCGGGGAGCTGTTTTTT. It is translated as CASSVGGANTGELFF.

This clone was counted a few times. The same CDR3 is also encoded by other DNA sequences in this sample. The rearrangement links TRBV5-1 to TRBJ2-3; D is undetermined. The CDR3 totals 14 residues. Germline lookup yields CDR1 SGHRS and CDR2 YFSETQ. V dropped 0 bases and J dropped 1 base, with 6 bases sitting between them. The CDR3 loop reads CASSLDPGTDTQYF. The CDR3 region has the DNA TGCGCCAGCAGCTTGGATCCGGGCACAGATACGCAGTATTTT. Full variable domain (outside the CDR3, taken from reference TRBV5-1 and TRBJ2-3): KAGVTQTPRYLIKTRGQQVTLSCSPISGHRSVSWYQQTPGQGLQFLFEYFSETQRNKGNFPGRFSGRQFSNSRSEMNVSTLELGDSALYLCASSLDPGTDTQYFGPGTRLTVL.

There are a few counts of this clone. CDR3 sequence reads: CASSPGLAGRQETQYF. DNA for the CDR3: TGTGCCAGCAGCCCCGGACTAGCGGGACGCCAAGAGACCCAGTACTTC. This chain links TRBV7-9 with TRBJ2-5; TRBD2 matches 12 bases. The CDR3 runs 16 residues. V shed 5 bases and J 1 base; nucleotides not matched to a gene: 5. Germline CDR1 reads SEHNR; CDR2 reads FQNEAQ (reference sequence).

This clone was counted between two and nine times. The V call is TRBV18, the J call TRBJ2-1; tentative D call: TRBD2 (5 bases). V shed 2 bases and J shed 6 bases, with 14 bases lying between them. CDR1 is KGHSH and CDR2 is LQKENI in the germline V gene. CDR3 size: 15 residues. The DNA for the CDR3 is TGTGCCAGCTCACCAATAGCGTCTGACCTCAATGAGCAGTTCTTC. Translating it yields CASSPIASDLNEQFF.

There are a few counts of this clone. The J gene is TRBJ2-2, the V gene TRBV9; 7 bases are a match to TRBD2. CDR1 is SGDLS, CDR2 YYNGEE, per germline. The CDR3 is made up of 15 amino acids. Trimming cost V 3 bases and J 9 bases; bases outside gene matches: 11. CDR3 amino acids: CASSAGGSRQRELFF. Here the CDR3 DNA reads TGTGCCAGCAGCGCCGGGGGGTCCCGACAGAGGGAGCTGTTTTTT.

CDR3 sequence (DNA): TGTGCCAGCAGCGTATCCGACAGGGGGAATTCACCCCTCCACTTT. Its protein is CASSVSDRGNSPLHF. This chain uses TRBV9 with TRBJ1-6, with 9 bases lining up with TRBD1. V lost 1 base, J lost 7 bases, and 3 bases stayed unmatched. Germline values: CDR1 SGDLS, CDR2 YYNGEE. The CDR3 covers 15 residues. The full variable domain, its missing parts supplied by reference TRBV9 and TRBJ1-6, is DSGVTQTPKHLITATGQRVTLRCSPRSGDLSVYWYQQSLDQGLQFLIQYYNGEERAKGNILERFSAQQFPDLHSELNLSSLELGDSALYFCASSVSDRGNSPLHFGNGTRLTVT.

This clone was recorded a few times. The CDR3 coding sequence is TGTGCCAGCAGCTTAGAAGCGGGGGGGCGAAGGGAGCAGTTCTTC. Residues: CASSLEAGGRREQFF. This chain joins TRBV11-2 and TRBJ2-1; 10 bases are a match to TRBD2. V lost 0 bases, J lost 10 bases, and 6 bases stayed unmatched. The germline V gene has CDR1 SGHAT and CDR2 FQNNGV. This CDR3 is 15 amino acids long. Full variable domain (remainder filled in from reference TRBV11-2 and TRBJ2-1): EAGVAQSPRYKIIEKRQSVAFWCNPISGHATLYWYQQILGQGPKLLIQFQNNGVVDDSQLPKDRFSAERLKGVDSTLKIQPAKLEDSAVYLCASSLEAGGRREQFFGPGTRLTVL.

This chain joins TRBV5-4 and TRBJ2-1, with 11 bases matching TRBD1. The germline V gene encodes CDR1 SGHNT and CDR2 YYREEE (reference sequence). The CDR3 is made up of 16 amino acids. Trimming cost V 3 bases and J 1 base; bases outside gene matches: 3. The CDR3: CASSSGTGGSYNEQFF. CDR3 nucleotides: TGTGCCAGCAGCTCCGGGACAGGGGGGTCCTACAATGAGCAGTTCTTC.

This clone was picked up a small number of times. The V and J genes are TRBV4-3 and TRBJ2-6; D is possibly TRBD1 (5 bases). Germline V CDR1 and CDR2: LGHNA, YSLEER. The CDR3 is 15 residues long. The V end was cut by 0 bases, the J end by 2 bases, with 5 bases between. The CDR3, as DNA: TGCGCCAGCAGCCAAGAACAGGCTGGGGCCAACGTCCTGACTTTC. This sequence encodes CASSQEQAGANVLTF.

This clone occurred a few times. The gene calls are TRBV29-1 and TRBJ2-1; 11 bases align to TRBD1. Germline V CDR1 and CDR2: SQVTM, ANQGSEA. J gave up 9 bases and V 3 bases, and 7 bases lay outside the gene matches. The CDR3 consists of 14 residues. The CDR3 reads CSVDGRDRGTEQFF. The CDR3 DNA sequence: TGCAGCGTTGACGGCCGGGACAGGGGGACTGAGCAGTTCTTC.

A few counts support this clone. The CDR3 sequence is CASSPPDGRRHYGYTF. CDR3 nucleotides: TGTGCCAGCAGCCCTCCCGACGGACGCCGCCACTATGGCTACACCTTC. This chain connects TRBV7-2 to TRBJ1-2; no firm D call. Trimming cost V 5 bases and J 3 bases, with 19 bases left between them. Germline lookup yields CDR1 SGHTA and CDR2 FQGNSA. The CDR3 is 16 amino acids.

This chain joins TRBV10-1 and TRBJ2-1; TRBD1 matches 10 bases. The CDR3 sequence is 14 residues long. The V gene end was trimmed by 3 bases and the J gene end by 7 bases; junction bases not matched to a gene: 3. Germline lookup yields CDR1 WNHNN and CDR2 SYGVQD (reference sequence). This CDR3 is CASSDGTGDNEQFF. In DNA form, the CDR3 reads TGCGCCAGCAGTGATGGGACAGGGGATAATGAGCAGTTCTTC.

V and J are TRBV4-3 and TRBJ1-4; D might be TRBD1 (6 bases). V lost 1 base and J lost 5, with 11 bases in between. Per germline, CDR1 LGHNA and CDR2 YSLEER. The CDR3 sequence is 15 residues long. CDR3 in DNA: TGCGCCAGCAGCCAAGGACAGGCGACGAATGAAAAACTGTTTTTT. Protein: CASSQGQATNEKLFF.

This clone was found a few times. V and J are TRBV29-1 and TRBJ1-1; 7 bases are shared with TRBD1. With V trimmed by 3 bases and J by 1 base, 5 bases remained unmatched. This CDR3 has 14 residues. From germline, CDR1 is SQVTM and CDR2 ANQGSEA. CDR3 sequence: CSVDPRQGNTEAFF. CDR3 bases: TGCAGCGTTGACCCCCGACAGGGGAACACTGAAGCTTTCTTT.

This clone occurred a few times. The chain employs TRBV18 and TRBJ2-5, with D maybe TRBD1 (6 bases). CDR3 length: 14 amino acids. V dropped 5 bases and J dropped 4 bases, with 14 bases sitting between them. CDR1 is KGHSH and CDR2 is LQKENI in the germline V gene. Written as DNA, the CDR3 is TGTGCCAGCTCATCCGACAGGTGGGGAGAGACCCAGTACTTC. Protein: CASSSDRWGETQYF.

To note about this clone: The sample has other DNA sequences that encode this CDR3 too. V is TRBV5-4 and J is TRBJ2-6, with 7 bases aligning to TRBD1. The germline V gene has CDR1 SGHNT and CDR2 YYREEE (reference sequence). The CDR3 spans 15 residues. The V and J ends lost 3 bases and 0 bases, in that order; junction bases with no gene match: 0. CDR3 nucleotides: TGTGCCAGCAGCTCAGGGGGCTCTGGGGCCAACGTCCTGACTTTC. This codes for CASSSGGSGANVLTF.

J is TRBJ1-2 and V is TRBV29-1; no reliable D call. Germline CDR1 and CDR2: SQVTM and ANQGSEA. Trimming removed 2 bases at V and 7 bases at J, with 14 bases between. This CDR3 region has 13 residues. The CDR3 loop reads CSVERAPESGYTF. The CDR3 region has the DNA TGCAGCGTTGAAAGGGCCCCAGAGAGTGGCTACACCTTC. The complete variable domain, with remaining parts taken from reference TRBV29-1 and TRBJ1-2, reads SAVISQKPSRDICQRGTSLTIQCQVDSQVTMMFWYRQQPGQSLTLIATANQGSEATYESGFVIDKFPISRPNLTFSTLTVSNMSPEDSSIYLCSVERAPESGYTFGSGTRLTVV.

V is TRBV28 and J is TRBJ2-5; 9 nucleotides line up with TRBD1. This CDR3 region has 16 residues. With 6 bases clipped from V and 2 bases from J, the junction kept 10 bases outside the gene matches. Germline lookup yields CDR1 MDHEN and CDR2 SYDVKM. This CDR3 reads CASRSGLGTGQETQYF. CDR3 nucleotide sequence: TGTGCCAGCAGATCCGGCCTCGGGACAGGGCAAGAGACCCAGTACTTC.

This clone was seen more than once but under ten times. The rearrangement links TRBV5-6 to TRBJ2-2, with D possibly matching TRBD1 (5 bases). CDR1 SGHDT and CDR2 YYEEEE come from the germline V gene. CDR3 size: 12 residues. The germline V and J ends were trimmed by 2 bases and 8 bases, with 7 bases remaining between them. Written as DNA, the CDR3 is TGTGCCAGCAGCTTCAGGGCTGGGGAGCTGTTTTTT. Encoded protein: CASSFRAGELFF.

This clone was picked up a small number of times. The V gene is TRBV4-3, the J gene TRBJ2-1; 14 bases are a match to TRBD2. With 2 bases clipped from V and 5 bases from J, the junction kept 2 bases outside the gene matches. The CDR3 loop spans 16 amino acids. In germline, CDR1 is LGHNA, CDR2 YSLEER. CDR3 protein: CASSQRLAGGNNEQFF. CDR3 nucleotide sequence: TGCGCCAGCAGCCAACGACTAGCGGGGGGGAACAATGAGCAGTTCTTC.

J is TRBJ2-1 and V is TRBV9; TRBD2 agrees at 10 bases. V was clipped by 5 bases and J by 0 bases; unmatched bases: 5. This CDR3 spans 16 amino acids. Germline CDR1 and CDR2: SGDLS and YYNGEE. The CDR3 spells CASSLSGGSSYNEQFF. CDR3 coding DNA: TGTGCCAGCAGTCTTAGCGGGGGGAGCTCCTACAATGAGCAGTTCTTC.

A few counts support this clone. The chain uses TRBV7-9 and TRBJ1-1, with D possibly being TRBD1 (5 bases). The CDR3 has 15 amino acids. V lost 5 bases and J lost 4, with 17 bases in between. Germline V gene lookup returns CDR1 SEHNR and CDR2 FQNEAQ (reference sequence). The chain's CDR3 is CASSEDLGEGTEAFF. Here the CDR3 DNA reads TGTGCCAGCAGCGAGGATTTAGGGGAGGGCACTGAAGCTTTCTTT. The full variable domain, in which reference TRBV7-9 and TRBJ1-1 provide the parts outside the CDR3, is DTGVSQNPRHKITKRGQNVTFRCDPISEHNRLYWYRQTLGQGPEFLTYFQNEAQLEKSRLLSDRFSAERPKGSFSTLEIQRTEQGDSAMYLCASSEDLGEGTEAFFGQGTRLTVV.

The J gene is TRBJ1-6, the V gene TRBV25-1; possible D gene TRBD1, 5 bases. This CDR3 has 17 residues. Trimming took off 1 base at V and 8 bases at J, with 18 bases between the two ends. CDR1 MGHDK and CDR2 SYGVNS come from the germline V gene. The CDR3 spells CASSELKRGNMHSPLHF. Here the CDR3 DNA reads TGTGCCAGCAGTGAATTAAAGAGGGGAAATATGCATTCACCCCTCCACTTT.

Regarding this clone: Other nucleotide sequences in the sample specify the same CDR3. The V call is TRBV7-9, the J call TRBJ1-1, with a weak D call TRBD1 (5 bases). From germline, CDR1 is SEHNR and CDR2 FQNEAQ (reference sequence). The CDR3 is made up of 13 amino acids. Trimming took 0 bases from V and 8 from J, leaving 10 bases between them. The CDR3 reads CASSLAQGVEAFF. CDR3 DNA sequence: TGTGCCAGCAGCTTAGCGCAGGGAGTAGAAGCTTTCTTT.

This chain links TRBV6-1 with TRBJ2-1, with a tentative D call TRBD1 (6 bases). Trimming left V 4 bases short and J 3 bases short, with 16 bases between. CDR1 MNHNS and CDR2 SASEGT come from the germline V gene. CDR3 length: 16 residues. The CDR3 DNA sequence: TGTGCCAGCAGTGTCGCCGGGACATCCTTCTACAATGAGCAGTTCTTC. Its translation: CASSVAGTSFYNEQFF.

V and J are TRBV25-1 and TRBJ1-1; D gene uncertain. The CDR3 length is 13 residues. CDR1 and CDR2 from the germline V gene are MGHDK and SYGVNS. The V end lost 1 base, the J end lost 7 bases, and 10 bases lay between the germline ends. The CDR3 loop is CASSESRQVEAFF. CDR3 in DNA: TGTGCCAGCAGTGAATCCCGACAAGTTGAAGCTTTCTTT.

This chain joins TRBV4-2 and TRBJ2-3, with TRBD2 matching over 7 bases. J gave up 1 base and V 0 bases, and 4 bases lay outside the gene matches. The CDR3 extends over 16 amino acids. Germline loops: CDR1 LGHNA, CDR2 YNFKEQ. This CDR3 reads CASSQDSRGGTDTQYF. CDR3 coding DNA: TGTGCCAGCAGCCAAGATAGTCGGGGGGGCACAGATACGCAGTATTTT.

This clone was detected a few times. Written as DNA, the CDR3 is TGTGCCAGCAGCTTAGGGGCAGGGGCTATCGATCAGCCCCAGCATTTT. This sequence encodes CASSLGAGAIDQPQHF. The V and J genes are TRBV7-9 and TRBJ1-5; maybe TRBD1 (6 bases). Germline V lookup: CDR1 SEHNR, CDR2 FQNEAQ (reference sequence). Trimming removed 1 base at V and 5 bases at J, with 15 bases between. The CDR3 is made up of 16 amino acids.

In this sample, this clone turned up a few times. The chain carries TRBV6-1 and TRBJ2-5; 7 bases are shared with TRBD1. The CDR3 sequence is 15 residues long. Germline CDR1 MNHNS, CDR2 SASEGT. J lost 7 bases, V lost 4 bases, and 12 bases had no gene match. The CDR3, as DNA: TGTGCCAGCAGTGGGGACAGAGGATACCTCGGGACCCAGTACTTC. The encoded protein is CASSGDRGYLGTQYF.